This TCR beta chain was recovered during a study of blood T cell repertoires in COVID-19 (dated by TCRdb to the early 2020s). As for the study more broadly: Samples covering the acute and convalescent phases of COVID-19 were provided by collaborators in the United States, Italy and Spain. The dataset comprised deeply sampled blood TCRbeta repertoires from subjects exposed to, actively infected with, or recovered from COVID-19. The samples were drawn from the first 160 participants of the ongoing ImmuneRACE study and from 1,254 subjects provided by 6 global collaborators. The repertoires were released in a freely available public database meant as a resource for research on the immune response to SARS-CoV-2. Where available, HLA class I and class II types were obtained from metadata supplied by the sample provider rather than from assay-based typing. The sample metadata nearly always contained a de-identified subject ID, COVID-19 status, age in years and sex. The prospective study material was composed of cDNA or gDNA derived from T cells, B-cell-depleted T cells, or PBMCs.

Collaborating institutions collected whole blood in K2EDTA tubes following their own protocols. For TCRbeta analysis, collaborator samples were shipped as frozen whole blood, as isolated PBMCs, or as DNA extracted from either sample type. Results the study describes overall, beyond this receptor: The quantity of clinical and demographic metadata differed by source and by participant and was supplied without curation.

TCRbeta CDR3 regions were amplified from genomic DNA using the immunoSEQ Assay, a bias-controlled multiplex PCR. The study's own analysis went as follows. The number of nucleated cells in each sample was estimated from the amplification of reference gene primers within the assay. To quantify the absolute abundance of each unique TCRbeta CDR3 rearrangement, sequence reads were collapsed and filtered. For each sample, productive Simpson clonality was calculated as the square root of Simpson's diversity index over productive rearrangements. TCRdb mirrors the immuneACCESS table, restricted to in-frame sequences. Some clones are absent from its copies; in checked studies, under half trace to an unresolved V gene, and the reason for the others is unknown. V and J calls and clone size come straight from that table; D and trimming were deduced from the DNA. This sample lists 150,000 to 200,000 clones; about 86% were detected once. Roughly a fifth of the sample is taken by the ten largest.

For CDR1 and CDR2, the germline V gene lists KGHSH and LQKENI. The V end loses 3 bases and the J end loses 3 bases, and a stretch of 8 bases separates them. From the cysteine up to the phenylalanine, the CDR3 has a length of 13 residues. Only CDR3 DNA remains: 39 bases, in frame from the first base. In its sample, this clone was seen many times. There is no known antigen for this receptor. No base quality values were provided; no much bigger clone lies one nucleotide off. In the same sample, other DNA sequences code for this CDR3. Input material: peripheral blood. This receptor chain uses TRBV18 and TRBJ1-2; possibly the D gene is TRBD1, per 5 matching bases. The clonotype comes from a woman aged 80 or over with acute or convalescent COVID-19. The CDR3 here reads CASSPGTDYGYTF. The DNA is TGTGCCAGCTCACCCGGGACTGACTATGGCTACACCTTC.